This T cell receptor beta chain was identified during a study of control samples from healthy donors and cancer patients. Profiled with immunoSEQ multiplex PCR; TCRdb holds only in-frame clones, not every one. The sample has tens of thousands of clones; approximately 82% are singletons. There are 14 residues in the CDR3. After removal of 5 bases from V and 4 bases from J, the junction contained 7 bases not matched to a gene. The germline CDR1 and CDR2 sequences are LNHDA and SQIVND (reference sequence). This TCR derives from a man aged 60 to 75 with head and neck cancer. The chain combines TRBV19 with TRBJ2-5; 7 bases are a match to TRBD1. The sequenced sample was PBMCs. CDR3 loop: CASSASDRRETQYF. In nucleotides, the CDR3 is TGTGCCAGTAGTGCCTCGGACAGGAGAGAGACCCAGTACTTC.